What follows describes a single T cell receptor beta chain. Only in-frame clones appear in the TCRdb table, and some are missing; sequencing was by immunoSEQ multiplex PCR. The sample lists a few hundred thousand clones, 65% to 90% occurring once. This specimen belongs to a study of blood T cell repertoires in COVID-19. Study as a whole: Samples taken during acute and convalescent COVID-19 were collected in the United States, Italy and Spain. Nucleic acid was either cDNA or gDNA, and it came from T cells, B-cell-depleted T cells, or PBMCs.

Germline values: CDR1 GTSNPN, CDR2 SVGIG (reference sequence). The CDR3 contains 15 residues. V shed 2 bases and J shed 4 bases, with 15 bases lying between them. The chain combines TRBV30 with TRBJ1-5, with a tentative D call TRBD1 (6 bases). Sequenced material: peripheral blood. The origin of this receptor is a human donor in a cohort sampled during active COVID-19. The CDR3 is CAWSTTGLPNQPQHF. CDR3 coding DNA: TGTGCCTGGAGTACCACAGGGCTCCCGAATCAGCCCCAGCATTTT.